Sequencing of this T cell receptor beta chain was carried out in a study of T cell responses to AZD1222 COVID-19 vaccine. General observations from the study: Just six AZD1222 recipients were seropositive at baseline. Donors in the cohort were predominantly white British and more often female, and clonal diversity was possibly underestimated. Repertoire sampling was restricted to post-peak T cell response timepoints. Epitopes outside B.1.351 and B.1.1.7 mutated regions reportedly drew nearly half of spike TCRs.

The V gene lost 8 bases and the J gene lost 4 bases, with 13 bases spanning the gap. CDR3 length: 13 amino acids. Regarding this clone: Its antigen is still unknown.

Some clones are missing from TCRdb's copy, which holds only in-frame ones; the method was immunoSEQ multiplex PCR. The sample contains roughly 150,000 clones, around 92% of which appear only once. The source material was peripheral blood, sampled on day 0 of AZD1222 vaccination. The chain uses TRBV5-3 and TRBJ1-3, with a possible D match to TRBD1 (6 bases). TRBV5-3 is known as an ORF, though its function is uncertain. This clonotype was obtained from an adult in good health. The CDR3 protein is CASETGSGNTIYF. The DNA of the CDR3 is TGTGCCAGCGAAACAGGGTCAGGAAACACCATATATTTT.